Sequencing of this TCR beta chain was carried out in a study of technical replicates of blood from a few donors. The CDR3 is 13 residues long. Germline CDR1 reads MNHNS; CDR2 reads SASEGT. The germline V and J ends were trimmed by 3 bases and 4 bases, with 9 bases remaining between them. Sequencing was performed with immunoSEQ multiplex PCR; in TCRdb, only in-frame clones are kept and a portion is missing. The table has about 100,000 clones, roughly 94% seen once; the top ten hold 0.34%. The TCR sequence derives from a human donor in good health. The chain employs TRBV6-1 and TRBJ2-5; D gene unclear. Sequencing was carried out using T cells isolated from PBMCs. The CDR3 protein is CASSDRSPETQYF. In DNA form, the CDR3 reads TGTGCCAGCAGTGACAGGTCTCCAGAGACCCAGTACTTC.